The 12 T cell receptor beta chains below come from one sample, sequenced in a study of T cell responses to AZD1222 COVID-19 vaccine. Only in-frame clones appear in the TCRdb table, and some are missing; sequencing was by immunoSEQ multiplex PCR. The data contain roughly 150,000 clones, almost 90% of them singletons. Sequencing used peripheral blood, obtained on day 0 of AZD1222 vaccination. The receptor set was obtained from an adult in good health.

CDR3 protein: CASSGLAGLTNTGELFF. Here the CDR3 DNA reads TGTGCCAGCAGTGGACTAGCGGGACTGACGAACACCGGGGAGCTGTTTTTT. The chain couples TRBV6-2 or TRBV6-3 to TRBJ2-2; the match to TRBD2 covers 12 bases. This CDR3 contains 17 residues. Germline V gene lookup returns CDR1 MNHEY and CDR2 SVGEGT. V lost 5 bases and J lost 0; bases outside the gene matches: 4.

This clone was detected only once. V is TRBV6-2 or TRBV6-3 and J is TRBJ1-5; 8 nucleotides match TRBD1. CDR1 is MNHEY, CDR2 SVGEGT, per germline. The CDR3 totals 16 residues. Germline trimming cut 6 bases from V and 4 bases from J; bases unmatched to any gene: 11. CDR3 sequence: CASSPTGGLRNQPQHF. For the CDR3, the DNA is TGTGCCAGCAGCCCCACAGGGGGGTTAAGGAATCAGCCCCAGCATTTT.

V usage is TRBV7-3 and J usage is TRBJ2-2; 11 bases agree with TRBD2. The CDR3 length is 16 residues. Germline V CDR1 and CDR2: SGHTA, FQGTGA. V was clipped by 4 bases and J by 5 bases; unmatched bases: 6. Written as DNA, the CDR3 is TGTGCCAGCAGCTACATAGCGGGAGGGCGAACCGGGGAGCTGTTTTTT. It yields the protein CASSYIAGGRTGELFF. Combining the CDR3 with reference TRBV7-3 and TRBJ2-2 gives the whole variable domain GAGVSQTPSNKVTEKGKYVELRCDPISGHTALYWYRQSLGQGPEFLIYFQGTGAADDSGLPNDRFFAVRPEGSVSTLKIQRTERGDSAVYLCASSYIAGGRTGELFFGEGSRLTVL.

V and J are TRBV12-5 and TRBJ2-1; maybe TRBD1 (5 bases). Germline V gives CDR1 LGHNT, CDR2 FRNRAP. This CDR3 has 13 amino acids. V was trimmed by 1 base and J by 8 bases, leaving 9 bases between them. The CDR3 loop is CASGLGRVDEQFF. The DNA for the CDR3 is TGTGCTAGTGGTTTGGGCAGGGTAGATGAGCAGTTCTTC.

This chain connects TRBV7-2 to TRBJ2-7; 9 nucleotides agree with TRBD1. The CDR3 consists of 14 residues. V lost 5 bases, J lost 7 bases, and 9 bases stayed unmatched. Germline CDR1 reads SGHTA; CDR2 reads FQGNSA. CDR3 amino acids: CASSPGTGIQEQYF. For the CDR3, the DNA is TGTGCCAGCAGCCCCGGGACAGGGATACAAGAGCAGTACTTC.

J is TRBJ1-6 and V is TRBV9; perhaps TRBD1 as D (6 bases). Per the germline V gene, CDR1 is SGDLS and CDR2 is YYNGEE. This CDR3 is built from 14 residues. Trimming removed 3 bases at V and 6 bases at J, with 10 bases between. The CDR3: CASSARDTNSPLHF. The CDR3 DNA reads TGTGCCAGCAGCGCCCGGGACACTAATTCACCCCTCCACTTT.

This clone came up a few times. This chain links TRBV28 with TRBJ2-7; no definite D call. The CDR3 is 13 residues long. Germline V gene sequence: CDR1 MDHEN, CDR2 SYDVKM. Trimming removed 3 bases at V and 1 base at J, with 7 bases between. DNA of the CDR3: TGTGCCAGCAGTTTTGGTCCTTCCTACGAGCAGTACTTC. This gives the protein CASSFGPSYEQYF.

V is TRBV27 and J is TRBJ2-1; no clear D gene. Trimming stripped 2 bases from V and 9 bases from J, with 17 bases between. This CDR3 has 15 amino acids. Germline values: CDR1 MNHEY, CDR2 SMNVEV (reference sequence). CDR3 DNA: TGTGCCAGCAGTTTAAGGCTAGGGCCTAGTTTTGAGCAGTTCTTC. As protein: CASSLRLGPSFEQFF.

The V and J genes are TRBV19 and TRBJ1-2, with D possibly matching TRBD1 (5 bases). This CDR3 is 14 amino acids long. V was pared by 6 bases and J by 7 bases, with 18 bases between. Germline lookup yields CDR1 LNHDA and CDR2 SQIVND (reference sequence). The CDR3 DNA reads TGTGCCAGTAGCAGCCGACAGTGGCGAGGTGGCTACACCTTC. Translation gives CASSSRQWRGGYTF.

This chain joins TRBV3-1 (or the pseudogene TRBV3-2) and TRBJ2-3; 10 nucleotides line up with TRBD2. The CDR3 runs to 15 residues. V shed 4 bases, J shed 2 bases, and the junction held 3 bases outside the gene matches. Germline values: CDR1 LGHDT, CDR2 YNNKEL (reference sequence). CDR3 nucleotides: TGTGCCAGCAGCCCGCTAGCGGGGGCCACAGATACGCAGTATTTT. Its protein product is CASSPLAGATDTQYF.

The CDR3 nucleotides are TGTGCCAGCAGTTTCGGGGGCGCTGGCACAGATACGCAGTATTTT. Its translation: CASSFGGAGTDTQYF. This rearrangement joins TRBV25-1 to TRBJ2-3, with D possibly being TRBD1 or TRBD2 (6 bases each). Trimming stripped 5 bases from V and 1 base from J, with 13 bases between. CDR1 and CDR2 from the germline V gene are MGHDK and SYGVNS. The CDR3 has 15 residues.

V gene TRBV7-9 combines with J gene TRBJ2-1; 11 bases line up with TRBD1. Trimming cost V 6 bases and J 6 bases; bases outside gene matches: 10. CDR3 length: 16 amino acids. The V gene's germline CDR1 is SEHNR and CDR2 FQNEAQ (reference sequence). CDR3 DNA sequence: TGTGCCAGCAGTTCTCCGGGACAGGGGGTCGTCAATGAGCAGTTCTTC. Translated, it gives CASSSPGQGVVNEQFF.